This TCR beta chain was sequenced for a study of T cell responses to AZD1222 COVID-19 vaccine. Trimming took 5 bases from V and 6 from J, leaving 17 bases between them. CDR3 length: 14 residues. Germline loops: CDR1 LNHNV, CDR2 YYDKDF (reference sequence). Sequenced by immunoSEQ multiplex PCR; TCRdb stores in-frame clones only, minus some. There are roughly 100,000 clones in the sample; about 86% occur only once, and approximately 5% lies in the top ten. This specimen consisted of peripheral blood, obtained on day 0 of AZD1222 vaccination. The clonotype was recovered from an adult in good health. The chain has TRBV15 and TRBJ2-7, with D perhaps matching TRBD1 (5 bases). CDR3 loop: CATSRVGFQGEQYF. The CDR3 DNA is TGTGCCACCAGCCGCGTAGGGTTTCAGGGCGAGCAGTACTTC.